Listed here is a single T cell receptor (beta chain). As originally analysed: The authors estimated nucleated cell counts from reference gene primer amplification. Sequencing was performed with immunoSEQ multiplex PCR; in TCRdb, only in-frame clones are kept and a portion is missing. The V and J calls and clone size were taken over from that table, and D and trimming were inferred from the DNA. Of 280,000 or so clones in the sample, 88% were seen once. The source of the sample is a study of blood T cell repertoires in COVID-19. Overall study context: Italy, Spain and the United States were the sources of the convalescent and acute COVID-19 samples. PBMCs, B-cell-depleted T cells, or T cells were the source of the cDNA or gDNA that made up the material.

Between the trimmed V and J ends, which lost 1 base and 1 base, there was a span of 5 bases. The CDR3 covers 13 residues. Germline CDR1 is SGHRS and CDR2 is YFSETQ. Material: peripheral blood. The receptor was derived from a woman aged 25 to 45 who had recovered from COVID-19. V gene TRBV5-1 combines with J gene TRBJ1-1, with D unclear. The CDR3 sequence: CASSLLGNTEAFF. The CDR3 DNA follows: TGCGCCAGCAGCTTGCTAGGGAACACTGAAGCTTTCTTT. Together with reference TRBV5-1 and TRBJ1-1, the CDR3 gives the full variable domain: KAGVTQTPRYLIKTRGQQVTLSCSPISGHRSVSWYQQTPGQGLQFLFEYFSETQRNKGNFPGRFSGRQFSNSRSEMNVSTLELGDSALYLCASSLLGNTEAFFGQGTRLTVV.